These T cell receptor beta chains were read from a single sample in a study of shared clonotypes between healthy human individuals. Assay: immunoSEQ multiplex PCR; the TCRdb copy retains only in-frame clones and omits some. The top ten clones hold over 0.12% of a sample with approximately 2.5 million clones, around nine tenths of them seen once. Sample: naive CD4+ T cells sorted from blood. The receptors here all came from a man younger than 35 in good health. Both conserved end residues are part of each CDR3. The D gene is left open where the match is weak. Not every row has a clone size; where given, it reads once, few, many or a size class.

CAWAGTETQYF,TGTGCCTGGGCTGGGACGGAGACCCAGTACTTC,.,TRBJ2-5,TRBV30,.
CASSREESGELFF,TGTGCCAGCAGTAGGGAGGAAAGCGGGGAGCTGTTTTTT,.,TRBJ2-2,TRBV6-4,.
CASSLDGGLAGELFF,TGTGCCAGCAGCTTGGACGGCGGACTAGCCGGGGAGCTGTTTTTT,once,TRBJ2-2,TRBV5-4,TRBD2
CASSYSLAGRRTQYF,TGTGCCAGCAGTTACTCCCTAGCGGGTAGGCGGACCCAGTACTTC,.,TRBJ2-5,TRBV6-5,TRBD2
CAFLGLAGNEQFF,TGTGCCTTTCTCGGACTAGCGGGCAATGAGCAGTTCTTC,.,TRBJ2-1,TRBV30,TRBD2
CASSMLGEQYF,TGTGCCAGTAGTATGCTAGGCGAGCAGTACTTC,.,TRBJ2-7,TRBV19,.
CASRLANNEQFF,TGTGCCAGCAGGCTAGCTAACAATGAGCAGTTCTTC,once,TRBJ2-1,TRBV25-1,.
CASSELSGGFWETQYF,TGTGCCAGCAGTGAATTGAGCGGGGGATTCTGGGAGACCCAGTACTTC,.,TRBJ2-5,TRBV25-1,TRBD2
CASSGWWQGAYGYTF,TGCGCCAGCAGCGGGTGGTGGCAGGGAGCATATGGCTACACCTTC,once,TRBJ1-2,TRBV5-1,.
CASSRAGGETQYF,TGTGCCAGCAGTCGCGCAGGGGGAGAGACCCAGTACTTC,.,TRBJ2-5,TRBV2,TRBD1
CASSPLAGVASYEQYF,TGTGCCAGCAGCCCTTTAGCGGGCGTAGCCTCCTACGAGCAGTACTTC,.,TRBJ2-7,TRBV7-2,TRBD2
CASSVVQGSHQPQHF,TGTGCCAGTAGTGTGGTACAGGGTTCGCATCAGCCCCAGCATTTT,.,TRBJ1-5,TRBV19,.
CASSSGQGSNYGYTF,TGTGCCAGCAGCTCCGGACAGGGGTCCAACTATGGCTACACCTTC,.,TRBJ1-2,TRBV7-2,TRBD1
CASSAGQGKSPLHF,TGCGCCAGCAGCGCCGGACAGGGAAAGTCACCCCTCCACTTT,.,TRBJ1-6,TRBV5-1,TRBD1
CASSQDLEREGPGSDTQYF,TGCGCCAGCAGCCAAGATTTGGAGCGGGAGGGCCCGGGGTCAGATACGCAGTATTTT,.,TRBJ2-3,TRBV4-1,TRBD2
CASSEWAANTEAFF,TGTGCCAGCAGTGAATGGGCAGCGAACACTGAAGCTTTCTTT,.,TRBJ1-1,TRBV6-1,.
CASSWGSRGELFF,TGTGCCAGCAGTTGGGGTTCACGCGGGGAGCTGTTTTTT,once,TRBJ2-2,TRBV6-5,.
CSASSGRETQYF,TGCAGCGCCTCCTCTGGGCGAGAGACCCAGTACTTC,.,TRBJ2-5,TRBV29-1,.
CASSEAHTVNTEAFF,TGTGCCAGCAGTGAAGCGCATACGGTGAACACTGAAGCTTTCTTT,.,TRBJ1-1,TRBV6-1,.
CASSNRQGALSETQYF,TGTGCCAGCAGTAACAGACAGGGGGCGCTCTCCGAGACCCAGTACTTC,.,TRBJ2-5,TRBV28,TRBD1
CASSTDRWAEAFF,TGTGCCAGTAGTACCGACCGGTGGGCTGAAGCTTTCTTT,.,TRBJ1-1,TRBV19,.
CASSPTGSNSPLHF,TGTGCCAGCAGTCCGACAGGGTCTAATTCACCCCTCCACTTT,.,TRBJ1-6,TRBV27,TRBD1